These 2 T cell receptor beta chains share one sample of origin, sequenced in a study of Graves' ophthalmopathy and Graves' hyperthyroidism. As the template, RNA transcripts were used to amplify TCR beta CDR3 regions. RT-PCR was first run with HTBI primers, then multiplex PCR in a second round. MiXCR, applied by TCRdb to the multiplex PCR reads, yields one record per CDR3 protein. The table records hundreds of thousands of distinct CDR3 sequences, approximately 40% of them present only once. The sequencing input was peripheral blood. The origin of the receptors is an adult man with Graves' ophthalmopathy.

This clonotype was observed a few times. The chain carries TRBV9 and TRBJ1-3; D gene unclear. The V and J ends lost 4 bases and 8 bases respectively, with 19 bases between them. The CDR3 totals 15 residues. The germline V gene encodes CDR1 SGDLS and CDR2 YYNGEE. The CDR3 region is CASSLKDSLEDTIYF. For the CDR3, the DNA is TGTGCCAGCAGCTTAAAAGACTCGCTGGAGGACACCATATATTTT.

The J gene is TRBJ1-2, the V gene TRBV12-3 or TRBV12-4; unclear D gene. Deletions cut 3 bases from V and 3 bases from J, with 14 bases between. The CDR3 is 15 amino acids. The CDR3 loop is CASSFMERTHYGYTF. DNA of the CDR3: TGTGCCAGCAGTTTCATGGAACGGACGCACTATGGCTACACCTTC.